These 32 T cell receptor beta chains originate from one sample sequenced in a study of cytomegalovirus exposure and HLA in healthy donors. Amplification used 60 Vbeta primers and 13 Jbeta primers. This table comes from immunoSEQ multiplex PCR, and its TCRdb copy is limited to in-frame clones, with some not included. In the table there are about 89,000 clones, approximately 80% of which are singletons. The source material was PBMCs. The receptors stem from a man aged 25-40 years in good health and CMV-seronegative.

CDR3 region: CSVEGRDEQYF. Written as DNA, the CDR3 is TGCAGCGTTGAAGGGAGGGACGAGCAGTACTTC. The rearrangement uses TRBV29-1 and TRBJ2-7; the D gene is possibly TRBD2 (6 bases). This CDR3 comprises 11 residues. Trimming took 1 base from V and 5 from J, leaving 6 bases between them. Germline V gene lookup returns CDR1 SQVTM and CDR2 ANQGSEA.

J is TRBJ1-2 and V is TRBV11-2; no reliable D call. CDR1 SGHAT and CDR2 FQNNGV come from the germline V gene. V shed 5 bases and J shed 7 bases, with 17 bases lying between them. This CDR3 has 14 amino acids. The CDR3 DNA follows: TGTGCCAGCAGCCTAGGCAGAACCCCGGGTGGCTACACCTTC. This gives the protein CASSLGRTPGGYTF. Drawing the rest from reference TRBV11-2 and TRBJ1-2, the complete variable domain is EAGVAQSPRYKIIEKRQSVAFWCNPISGHATLYWYQQILGQGPKLLIQFQNNGVVDDSQLPKDRFSAERLKGVDSTLKIQPAKLEDSAVYLCASSLGRTPGGYTFGSGTRLTVV.

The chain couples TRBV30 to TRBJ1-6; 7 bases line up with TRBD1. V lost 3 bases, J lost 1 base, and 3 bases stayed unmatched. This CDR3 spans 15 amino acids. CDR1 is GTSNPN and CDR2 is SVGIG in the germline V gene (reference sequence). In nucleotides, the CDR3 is TGTGCCTGGAGCCACAGGGGATCCTATAATTCACCCCTCCACTTT. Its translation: CAWSHRGSYNSPLHF.

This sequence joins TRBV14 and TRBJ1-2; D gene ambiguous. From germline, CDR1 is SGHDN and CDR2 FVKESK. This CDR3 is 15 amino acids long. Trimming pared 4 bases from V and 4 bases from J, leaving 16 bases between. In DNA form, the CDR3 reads TGTGCCAGCAGCCTAGGTCCCCAGGTGGGCTATGGCTACACCTTC. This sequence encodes CASSLGPQVGYGYTF.

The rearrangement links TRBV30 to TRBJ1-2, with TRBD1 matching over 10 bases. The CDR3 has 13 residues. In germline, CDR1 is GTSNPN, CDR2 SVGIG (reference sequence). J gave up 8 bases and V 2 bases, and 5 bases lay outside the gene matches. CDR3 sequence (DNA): TGTGCCTGGAGTCGACAGGGGGCGGGAGGCTACACCTTC. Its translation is CAWSRQGAGGYTF.

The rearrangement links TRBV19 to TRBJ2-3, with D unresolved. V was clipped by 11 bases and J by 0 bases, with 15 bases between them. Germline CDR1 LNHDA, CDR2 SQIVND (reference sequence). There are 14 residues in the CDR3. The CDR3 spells CAPLGGTSTDTQYF. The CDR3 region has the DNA TGTGCCCCCCTAGGCGGTACTAGCACAGATACGCAGTATTTT. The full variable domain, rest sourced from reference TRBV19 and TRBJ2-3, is DGGITQSPKYLFRKEGQNVTLSCEQNLNHDAMYWYRQDPGQGLRLIYYSQIVNDFQKGDIAEGYSVSREKKESFPLTVTSAQKNPTAFYLCAPLGGTSTDTQYFGPGTRLTVL.

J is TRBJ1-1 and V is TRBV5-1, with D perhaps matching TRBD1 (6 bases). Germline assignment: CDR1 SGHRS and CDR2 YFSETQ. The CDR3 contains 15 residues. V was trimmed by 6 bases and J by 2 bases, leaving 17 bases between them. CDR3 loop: CASTLDRGANTEAFF. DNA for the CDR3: TGCGCCAGCACCCTGGACAGAGGGGCCAACACTGAAGCTTTCTTT.

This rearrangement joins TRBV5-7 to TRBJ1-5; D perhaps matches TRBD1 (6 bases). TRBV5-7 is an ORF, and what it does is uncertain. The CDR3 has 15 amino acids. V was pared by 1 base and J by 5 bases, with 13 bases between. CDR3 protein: CASSLSQGKDQPQHF. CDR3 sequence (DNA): TGTGCCAGCAGCTTGTCCCAGGGGAAGGATCAGCCCCAGCATTTT.

The CDR3 bases are TGCGCCAGCAGCTTGGGACAGATAGATAATTCACCCCTCCACTTT. This gives the protein CASSLGQIDNSPLHF. The chain carries TRBV5-1 and TRBJ1-6, with a tentative D call TRBD1 (5 bases). This CDR3 spans 15 amino acids. The germline CDR1 and CDR2 sequences are SGHRS and YFSETQ. The V end was cut by 0 bases, the J end by 5 bases, with 9 bases between.

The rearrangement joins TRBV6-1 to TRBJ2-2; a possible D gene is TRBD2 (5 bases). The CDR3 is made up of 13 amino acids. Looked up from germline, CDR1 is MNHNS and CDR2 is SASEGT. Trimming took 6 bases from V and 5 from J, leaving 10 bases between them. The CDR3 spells CASRPGRTGELFF. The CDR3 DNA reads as TGTGCCAGCAGGCCGGGGAGAACCGGGGAGCTGTTTTTT.

Here the CDR3 DNA reads TGTGCCAGCAGTGTACCAGGCTCAACTAATGAAAAACTGTTTTTT. Protein sequence: CASSVPGSTNEKLFF. V is TRBV25-1 and J is TRBJ1-4; D unresolved. With 4 bases removed from V and 0 bases from J, the gap between germline ends came to 9 bases. CDR1 and CDR2 from the germline V gene are MGHDK and SYGVNS. CDR3 size: 15 residues.

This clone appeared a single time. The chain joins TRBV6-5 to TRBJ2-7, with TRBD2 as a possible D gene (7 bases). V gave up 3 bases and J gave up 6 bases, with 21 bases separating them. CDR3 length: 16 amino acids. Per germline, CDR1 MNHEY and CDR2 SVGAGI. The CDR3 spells CASSYGGGAGFGEQYF. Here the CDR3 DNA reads TGTGCCAGCAGTTATGGAGGGGGGGCAGGGTTTGGCGAGCAGTACTTC.

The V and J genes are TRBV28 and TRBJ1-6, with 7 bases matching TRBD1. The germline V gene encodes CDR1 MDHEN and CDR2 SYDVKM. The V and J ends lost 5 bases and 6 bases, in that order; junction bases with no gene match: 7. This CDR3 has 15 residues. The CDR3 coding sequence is TGTGCCAGCAGTCCAAACAGGGGCTCTAATTCACCCCTCCACTTT. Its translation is CASSPNRGSNSPLHF.

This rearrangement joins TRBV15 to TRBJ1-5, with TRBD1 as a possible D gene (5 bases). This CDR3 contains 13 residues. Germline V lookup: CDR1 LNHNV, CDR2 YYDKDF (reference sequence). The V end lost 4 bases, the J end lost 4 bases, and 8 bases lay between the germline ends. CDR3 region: CATSIGGNQPQHF. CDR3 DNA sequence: TGTGCCACCAGCATCGGGGGAAATCAGCCCCAGCATTTT.

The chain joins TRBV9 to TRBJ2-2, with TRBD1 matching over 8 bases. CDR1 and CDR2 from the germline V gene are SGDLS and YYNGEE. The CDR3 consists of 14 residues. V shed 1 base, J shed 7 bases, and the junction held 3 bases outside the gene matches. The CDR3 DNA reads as TGTGCCAGCAGCGTACAGGGGGCGCGCGGGGAGCTGTTTTTT. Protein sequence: CASSVQGARGELFF.

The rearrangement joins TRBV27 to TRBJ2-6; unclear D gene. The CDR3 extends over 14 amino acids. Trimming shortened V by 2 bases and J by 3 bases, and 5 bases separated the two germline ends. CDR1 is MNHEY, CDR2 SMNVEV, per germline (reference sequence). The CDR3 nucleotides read TGTGCCAGCAGTTTAACTTTTGGGGCCAACGTCCTGACTTTC. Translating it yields CASSLTFGANVLTF.

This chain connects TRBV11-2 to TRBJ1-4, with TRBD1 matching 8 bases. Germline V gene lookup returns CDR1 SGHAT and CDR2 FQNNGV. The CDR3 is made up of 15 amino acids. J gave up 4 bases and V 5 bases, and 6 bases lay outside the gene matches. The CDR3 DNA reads TGTGCCAGCAGCCCCCAGGGGGCTGTTAATGAAAAACTGTTTTTT. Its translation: CASSPQGAVNEKLFF.

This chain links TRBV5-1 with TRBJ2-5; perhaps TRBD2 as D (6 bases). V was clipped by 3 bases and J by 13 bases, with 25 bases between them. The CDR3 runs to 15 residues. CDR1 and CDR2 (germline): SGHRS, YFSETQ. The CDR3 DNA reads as TGCGCCAGCAGCTCCACCTTACCGGGACCGCGGAGGGGGTACTTC. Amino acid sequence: CASSSTLPGPRRGYF.

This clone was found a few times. The CDR3 spells CASSGPGLIMREQYF. As DNA, the CDR3 is TGTGCCAGCAGCGGACCGGGACTAATTATGAGGGAGCAGTACTTC. The chain couples TRBV9 to TRBJ2-7, with 7 nucleotides matching TRBD2. Germline lookup yields CDR1 SGDLS and CDR2 YYNGEE. There are 15 residues in the CDR3. V lost 3 bases, J lost 7 bases, and 13 bases stayed unmatched.

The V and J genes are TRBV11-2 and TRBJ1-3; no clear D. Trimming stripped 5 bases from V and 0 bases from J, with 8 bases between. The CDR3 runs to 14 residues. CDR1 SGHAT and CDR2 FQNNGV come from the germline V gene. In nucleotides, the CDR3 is TGTGCCAGCAGCGGGCAGACCTCTGGAAACACCATATATTTT. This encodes CASSGQTSGNTIYF. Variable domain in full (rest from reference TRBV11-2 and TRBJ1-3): EAGVAQSPRYKIIEKRQSVAFWCNPISGHATLYWYQQILGQGPKLLIQFQNNGVVDDSQLPKDRFSAERLKGVDSTLKIQPAKLEDSAVYLCASSGQTSGNTIYFGEGSWLTVV.

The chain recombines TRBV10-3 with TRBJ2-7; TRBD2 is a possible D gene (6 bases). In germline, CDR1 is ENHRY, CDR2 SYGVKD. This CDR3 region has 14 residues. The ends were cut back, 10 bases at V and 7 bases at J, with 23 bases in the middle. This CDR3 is CATRMWDSSGEQYF. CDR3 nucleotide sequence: TGTGCCACGAGGATGTGGGACTCCTCGGGGGAGCAGTACTTC.

The CDR3 loop is CASSQDWGVGNTIYF. The CDR3 DNA reads TGCGCCAGCAGCCAAGATTGGGGAGTGGGGAACACCATATATTTT. The chain combines TRBV4-1 with TRBJ1-3; D call uncertain. Per germline, CDR1 MGHRA and CDR2 YSYEKL. The V end was cut by 0 bases, the J end by 7 bases, with 13 bases between. The CDR3 extends over 15 amino acids.

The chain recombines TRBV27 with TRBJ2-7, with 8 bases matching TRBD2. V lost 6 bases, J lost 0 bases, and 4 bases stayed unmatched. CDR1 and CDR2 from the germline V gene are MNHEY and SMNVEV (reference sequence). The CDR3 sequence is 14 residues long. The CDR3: CASRSGTSSYEQYF. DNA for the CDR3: TGTGCCAGCAGGTCCGGGACTAGCTCCTACGAGCAGTACTTC.

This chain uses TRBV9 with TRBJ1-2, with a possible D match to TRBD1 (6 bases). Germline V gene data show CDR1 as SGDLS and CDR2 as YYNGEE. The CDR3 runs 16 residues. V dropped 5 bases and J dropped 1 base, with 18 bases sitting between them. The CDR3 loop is CASRGGGGPNNYGYTF. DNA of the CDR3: TGTGCCAGCAGAGGAGGGGGGGGTCCAAATAACTATGGCTACACCTTC.

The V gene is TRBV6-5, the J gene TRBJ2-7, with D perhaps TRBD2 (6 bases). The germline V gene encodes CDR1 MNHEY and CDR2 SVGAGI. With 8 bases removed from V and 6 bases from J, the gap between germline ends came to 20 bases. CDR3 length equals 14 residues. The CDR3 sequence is CASVHAAAGGEQYF. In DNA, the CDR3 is TGTGCCAGCGTCCATGCGGCAGCCGGGGGCGAGCAGTACTTC.

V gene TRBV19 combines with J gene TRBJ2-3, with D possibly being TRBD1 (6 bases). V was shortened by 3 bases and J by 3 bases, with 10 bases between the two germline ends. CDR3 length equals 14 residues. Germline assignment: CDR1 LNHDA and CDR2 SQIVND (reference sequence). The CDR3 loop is CASSMNRVTDTQYF. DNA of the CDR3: TGTGCCAGTAGTATGAACAGGGTGACAGATACGCAGTATTTT.

Here the CDR3 reads CASSLAGVAYEQYF. The DNA of the CDR3 is TGTGCCAGCAGCTTAGCAGGGGTCGCCTACGAGCAGTACTTC. This rearrangement joins TRBV5-6 to TRBJ2-7, with a weak D call TRBD1 (6 bases). The germline V and J ends were trimmed by 2 bases and 2 bases, with 11 bases remaining between them. Germline V CDR1 and CDR2: SGHDT, YYEEEE. This CDR3 contains 14 residues.

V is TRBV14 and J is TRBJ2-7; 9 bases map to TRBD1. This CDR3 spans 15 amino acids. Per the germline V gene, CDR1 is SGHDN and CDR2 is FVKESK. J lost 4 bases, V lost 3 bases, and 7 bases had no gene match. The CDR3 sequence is CASSQPGTGSYEQYF. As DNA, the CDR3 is TGTGCCAGCAGCCAGCCCGGGACAGGGAGTTACGAGCAGTACTTC.

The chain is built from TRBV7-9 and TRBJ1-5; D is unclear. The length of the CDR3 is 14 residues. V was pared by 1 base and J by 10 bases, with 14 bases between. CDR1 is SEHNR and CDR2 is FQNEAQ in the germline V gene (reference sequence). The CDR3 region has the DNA TGTGCCAGCAGCTTAGAGAGACGGGAAAGCCCCCAGCATTTT. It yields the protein CASSLERRESPQHF.

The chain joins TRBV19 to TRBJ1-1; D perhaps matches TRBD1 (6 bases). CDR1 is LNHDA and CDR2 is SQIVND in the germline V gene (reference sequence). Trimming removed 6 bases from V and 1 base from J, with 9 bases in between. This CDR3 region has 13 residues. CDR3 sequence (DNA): TGTGCCAGTAGGATACAGGGGAACACTGAAGCTTTCTTT. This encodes CASRIQGNTEAFF.

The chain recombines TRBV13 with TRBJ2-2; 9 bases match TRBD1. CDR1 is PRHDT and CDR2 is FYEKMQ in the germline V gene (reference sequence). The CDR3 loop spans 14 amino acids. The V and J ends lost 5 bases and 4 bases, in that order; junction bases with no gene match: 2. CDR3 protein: CASSGTGTTGELFF. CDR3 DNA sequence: TGTGCCAGCAGCGGGACAGGGACCACCGGGGAGCTGTTTTTT.

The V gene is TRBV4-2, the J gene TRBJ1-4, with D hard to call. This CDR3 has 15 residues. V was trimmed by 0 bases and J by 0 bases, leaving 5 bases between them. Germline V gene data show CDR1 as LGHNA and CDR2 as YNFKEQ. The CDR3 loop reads CASSQEAATNEKLFF. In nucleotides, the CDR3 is TGTGCCAGCAGCCAAGAGGCGGCAACTAATGAAAAACTGTTTTTT.